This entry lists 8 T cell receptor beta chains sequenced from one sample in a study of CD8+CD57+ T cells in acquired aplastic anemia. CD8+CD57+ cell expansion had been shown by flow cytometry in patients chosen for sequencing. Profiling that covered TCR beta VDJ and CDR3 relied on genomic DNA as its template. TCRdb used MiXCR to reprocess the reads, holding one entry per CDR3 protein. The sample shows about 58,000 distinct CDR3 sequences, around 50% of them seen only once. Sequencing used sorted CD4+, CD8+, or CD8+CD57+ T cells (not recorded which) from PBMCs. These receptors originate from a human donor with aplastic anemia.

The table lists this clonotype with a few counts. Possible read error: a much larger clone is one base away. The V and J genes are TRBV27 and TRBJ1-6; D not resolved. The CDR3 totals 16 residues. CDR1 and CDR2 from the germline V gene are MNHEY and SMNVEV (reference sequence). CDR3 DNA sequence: TGTGCCAGCAGCTCAAGCCCGAGCTCCTGTAATTCACCCCTCCACTTT. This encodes CASSSSPSSCNSPLHF.

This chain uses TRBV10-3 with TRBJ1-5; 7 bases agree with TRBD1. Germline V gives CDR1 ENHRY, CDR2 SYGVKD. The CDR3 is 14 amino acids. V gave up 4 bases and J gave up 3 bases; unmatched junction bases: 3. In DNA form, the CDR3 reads TGTGCCATCAGTGGGGACAGATCCAATCAGCCCCAGCATTTT. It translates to CAISGDRSNQPQHF.

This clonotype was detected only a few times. This CDR3 reads CASSIMSGTELFF. The CDR3 DNA reads as TGTGCCAGTAGTATCATGAGTGGGACTGAGCTGTTTTTT. The gene calls are TRBV19 and TRBJ2-2; D might be TRBD2 (6 bases). From germline, CDR1 is LNHDA and CDR2 SQIVND (reference sequence). The CDR3 covers 13 residues. V lost 3 bases to trimming and J lost 11 bases, with 13 bases between them.

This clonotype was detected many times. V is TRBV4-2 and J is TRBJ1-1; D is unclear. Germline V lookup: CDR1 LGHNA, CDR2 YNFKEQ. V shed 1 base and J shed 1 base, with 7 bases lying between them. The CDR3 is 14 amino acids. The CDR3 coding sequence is TGTGCCAGCAGCCAAGGCAGCGAGAACACTGAAGCTTTCTTT. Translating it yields CASSQGSENTEAFF.

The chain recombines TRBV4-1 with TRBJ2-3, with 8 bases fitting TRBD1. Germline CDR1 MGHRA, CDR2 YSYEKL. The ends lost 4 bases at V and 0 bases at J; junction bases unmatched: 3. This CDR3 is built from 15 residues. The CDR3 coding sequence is TGCGCCAGCAGCCCGCGGGACAGGAGCACAGATACGCAGTATTTT. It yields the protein CASSPRDRSTDTQYF.

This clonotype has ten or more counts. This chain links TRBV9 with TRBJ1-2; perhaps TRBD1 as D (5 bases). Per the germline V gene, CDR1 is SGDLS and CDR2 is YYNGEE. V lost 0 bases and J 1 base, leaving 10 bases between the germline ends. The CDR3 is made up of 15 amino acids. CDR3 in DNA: TGTGCCAGCAGCGTAGGAGGGGAGCTTAACTATGGCTACACCTTC. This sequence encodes CASSVGGELNYGYTF.

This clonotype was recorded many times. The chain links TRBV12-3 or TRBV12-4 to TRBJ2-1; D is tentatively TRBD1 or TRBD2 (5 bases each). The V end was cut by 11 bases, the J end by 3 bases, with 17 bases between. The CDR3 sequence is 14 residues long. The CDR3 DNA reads TGTGCCGTTGGGACCGACAATCTCTACAATGAGCAGTTCTTC. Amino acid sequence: CAVGTDNLYNEQFF.

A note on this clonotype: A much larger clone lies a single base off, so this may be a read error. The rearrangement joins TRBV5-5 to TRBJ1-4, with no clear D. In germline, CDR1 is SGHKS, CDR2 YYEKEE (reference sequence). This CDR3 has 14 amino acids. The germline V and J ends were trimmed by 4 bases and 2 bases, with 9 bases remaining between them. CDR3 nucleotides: TGTGCCAGCAGCCAAGGGAGGACTAATGAAAAACTGTTTTTT. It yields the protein CASSQGRTNEKLFF.